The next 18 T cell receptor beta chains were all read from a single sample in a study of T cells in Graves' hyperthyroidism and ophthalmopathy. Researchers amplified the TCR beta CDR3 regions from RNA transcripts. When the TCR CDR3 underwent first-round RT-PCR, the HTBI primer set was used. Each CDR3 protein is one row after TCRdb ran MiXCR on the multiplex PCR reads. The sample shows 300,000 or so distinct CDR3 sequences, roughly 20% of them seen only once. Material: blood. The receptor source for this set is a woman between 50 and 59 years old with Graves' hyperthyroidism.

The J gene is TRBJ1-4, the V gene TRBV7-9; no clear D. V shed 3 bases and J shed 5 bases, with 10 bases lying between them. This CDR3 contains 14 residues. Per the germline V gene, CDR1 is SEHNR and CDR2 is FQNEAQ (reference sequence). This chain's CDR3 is CASSFFGKNEKLFF. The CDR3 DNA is TGTGCCAGCAGCTTCTTCGGGAAGAATGAAAAACTGTTTTTT.

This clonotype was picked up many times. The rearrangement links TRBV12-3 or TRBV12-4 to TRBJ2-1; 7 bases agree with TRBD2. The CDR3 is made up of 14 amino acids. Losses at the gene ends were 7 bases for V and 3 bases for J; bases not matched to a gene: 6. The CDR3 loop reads CASTSRGDYNEQFF. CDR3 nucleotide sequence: TGTGCCAGCACATCTCGGGGGGACTACAATGAGCAGTTCTTC.

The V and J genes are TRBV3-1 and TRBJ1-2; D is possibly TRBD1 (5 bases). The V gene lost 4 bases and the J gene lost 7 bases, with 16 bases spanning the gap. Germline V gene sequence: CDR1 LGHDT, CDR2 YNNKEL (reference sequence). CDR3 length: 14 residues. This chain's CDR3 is CASSLVVTGGGYTF. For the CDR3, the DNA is TGTGCCAGCAGCCTTGTGGTTACAGGAGGTGGCTACACCTTC.

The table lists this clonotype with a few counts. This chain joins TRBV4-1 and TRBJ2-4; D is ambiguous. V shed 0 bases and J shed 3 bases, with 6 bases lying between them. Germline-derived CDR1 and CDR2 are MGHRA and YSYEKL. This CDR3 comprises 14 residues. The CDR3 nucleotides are TGCGCCAGCAGCCAAGATGGGGTCAAAAACATTCAGTACTTC. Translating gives CASSQDGVKNIQYF.

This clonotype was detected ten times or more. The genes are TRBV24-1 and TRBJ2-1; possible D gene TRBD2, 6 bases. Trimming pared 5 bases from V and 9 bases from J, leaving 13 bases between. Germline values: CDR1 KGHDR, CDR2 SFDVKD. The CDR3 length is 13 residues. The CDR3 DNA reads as TGTGCCACCAGTGCGGCGGAGGGCGGTGAGCAGTTCTTC. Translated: CATSAAEGGEQFF.

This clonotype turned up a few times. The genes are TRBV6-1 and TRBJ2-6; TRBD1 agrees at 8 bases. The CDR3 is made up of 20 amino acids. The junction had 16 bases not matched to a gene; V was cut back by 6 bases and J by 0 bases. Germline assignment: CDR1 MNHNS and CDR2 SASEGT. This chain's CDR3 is CASSKSRAGGIGSGANVLTF. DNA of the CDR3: TGTGCCAGCAGCAAAAGTAGGGCAGGGGGCATCGGCTCTGGGGCCAACGTCCTGACTTTC.

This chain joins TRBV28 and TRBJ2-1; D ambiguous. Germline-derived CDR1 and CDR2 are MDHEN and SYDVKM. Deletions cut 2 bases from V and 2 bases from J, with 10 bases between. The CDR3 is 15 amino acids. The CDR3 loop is CASSLSREPYNEQFF. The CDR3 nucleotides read TGTGCCAGCAGTTTAAGTCGCGAACCCTACAATGAGCAGTTCTTC.

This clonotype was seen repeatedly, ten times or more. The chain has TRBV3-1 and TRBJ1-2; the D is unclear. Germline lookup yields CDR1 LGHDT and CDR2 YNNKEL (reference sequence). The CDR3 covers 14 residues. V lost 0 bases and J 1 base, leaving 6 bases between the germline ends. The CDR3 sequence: CASSQDSGNYGYTF. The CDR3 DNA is TGTGCCAGCAGCCAAGATTCGGGTAACTATGGCTACACCTTC.

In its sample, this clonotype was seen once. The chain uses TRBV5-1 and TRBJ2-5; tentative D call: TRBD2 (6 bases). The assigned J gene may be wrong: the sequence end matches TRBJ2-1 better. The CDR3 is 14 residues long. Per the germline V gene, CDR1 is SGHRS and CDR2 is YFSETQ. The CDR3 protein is CASSLRGREETQFF. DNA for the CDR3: TGCGCCAGCAGCTTGCGGGGGAGAGAGGAGACCCAGTTCTTC.

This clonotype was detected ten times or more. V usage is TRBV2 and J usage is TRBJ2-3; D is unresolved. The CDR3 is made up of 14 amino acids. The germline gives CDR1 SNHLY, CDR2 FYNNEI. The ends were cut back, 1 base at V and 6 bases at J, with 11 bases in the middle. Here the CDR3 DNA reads TGTGCCAGCAGTGAAGAAATGAATGCGGATACGCAGTATTTT. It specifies CASSEEMNADTQYF.

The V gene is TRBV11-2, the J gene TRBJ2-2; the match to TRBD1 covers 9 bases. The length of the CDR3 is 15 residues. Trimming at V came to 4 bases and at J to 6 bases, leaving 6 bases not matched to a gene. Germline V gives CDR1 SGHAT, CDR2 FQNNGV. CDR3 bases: TGTGCCAGCAGCTCCACAGGGGGCTGGGCCGGGGAGCTGTTTTTT. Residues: CASSSTGGWAGELFF.

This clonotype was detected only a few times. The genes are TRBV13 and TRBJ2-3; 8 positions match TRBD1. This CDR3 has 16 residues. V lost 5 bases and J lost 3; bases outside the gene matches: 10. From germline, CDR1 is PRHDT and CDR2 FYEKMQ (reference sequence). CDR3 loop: CASSGEGQGKTDTQYF. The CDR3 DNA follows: TGTGCCAGCAGCGGGGAAGGACAGGGCAAGACAGATACGCAGTATTTT.

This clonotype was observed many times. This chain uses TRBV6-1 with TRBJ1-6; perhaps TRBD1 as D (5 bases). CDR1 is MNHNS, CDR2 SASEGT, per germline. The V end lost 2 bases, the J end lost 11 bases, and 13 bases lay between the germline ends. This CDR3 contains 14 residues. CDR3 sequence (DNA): TGTGCCAGCAGTGAACAAGGGGACGCAACACCCCTCCACTTT. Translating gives CASSEQGDATPLHF.

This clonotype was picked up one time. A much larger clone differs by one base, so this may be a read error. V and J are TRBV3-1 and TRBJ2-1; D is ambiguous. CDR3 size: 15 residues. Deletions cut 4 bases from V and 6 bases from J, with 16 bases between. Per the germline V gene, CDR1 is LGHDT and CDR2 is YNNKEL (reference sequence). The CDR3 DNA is TGTGCCAGCAGCCCCCCGGCCGACTTCTTCAATGAGCAGTTCTTC. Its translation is CASSPPADFFNEQFF.

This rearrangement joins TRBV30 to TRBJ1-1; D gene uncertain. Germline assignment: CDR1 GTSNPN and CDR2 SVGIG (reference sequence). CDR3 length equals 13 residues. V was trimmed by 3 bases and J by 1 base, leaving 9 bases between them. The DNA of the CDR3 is TGTGCCTGGAGCCCACAGACGAACACTGAAGCTTTCTTT. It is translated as CAWSPQTNTEAFF.

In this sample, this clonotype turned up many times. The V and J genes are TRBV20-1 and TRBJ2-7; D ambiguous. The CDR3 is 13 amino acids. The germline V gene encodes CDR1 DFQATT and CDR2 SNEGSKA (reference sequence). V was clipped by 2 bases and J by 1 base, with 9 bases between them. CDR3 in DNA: TGCAGTGCTAGAAGGGCTGATTCCTACGAGCAGTACTTC. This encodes CSARRADSYEQYF.

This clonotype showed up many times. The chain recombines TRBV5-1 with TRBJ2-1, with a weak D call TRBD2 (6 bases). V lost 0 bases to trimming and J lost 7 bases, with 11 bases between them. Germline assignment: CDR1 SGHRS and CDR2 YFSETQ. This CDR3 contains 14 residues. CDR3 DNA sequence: TGCGCCAGCAGCTTGGCCCCGGGGGATAATGAGCAGTTCTTC. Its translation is CASSLAPGDNEQFF. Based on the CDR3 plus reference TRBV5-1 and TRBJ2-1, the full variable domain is KAGVTQTPRYLIKTRGQQVTLSCSPISGHRSVSWYQQTPGQGLQFLFEYFSETQRNKGNFPGRFSGRQFSNSRSEMNVSTLELGDSALYLCASSLAPGDNEQFFGPGTRLTVL.

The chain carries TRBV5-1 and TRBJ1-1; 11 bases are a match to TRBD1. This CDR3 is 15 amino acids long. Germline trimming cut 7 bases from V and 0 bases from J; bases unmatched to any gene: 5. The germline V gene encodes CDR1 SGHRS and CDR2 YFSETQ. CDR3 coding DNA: TGCGCCAGCTCCGGGACAGGGGGTCTGAACACTGAAGCTTTCTTT. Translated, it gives CASSGTGGLNTEAFF.